This T cell receptor (beta chain) was observed in a study of early T cells in non-severe SARS-CoV-2 infection. TCRdb ran MiXCR on the 5' RACE reads and lists one entry per CDR3 protein. The repertoire holds about 48,000 distinct CDR3 sequences, with about 10% as singletons. V gave up 0 bases and J gave up 3 bases; unmatched junction bases: 3. CDR1 and CDR2 from the germline V gene are DFQATT and SNEGSKA (reference sequence). This CDR3 has 14 residues. This clonotype occurred a few times. This receptor was identified in an adult who was a healthcare worker with PCR-confirmed SARS-CoV-2 infection or an uninfected control (not recorded which). The J gene is TRBJ1-1, the V gene TRBV20-1; TRBD1 matches at 8 bases. Sequencing used whole blood. The CDR3 DNA reads TGCAGTGCTAGAGATCAGGGGGCGGACACTGAAGCTTTCTTT. Translation: CSARDQGADTEAFF.